The count of the clone carrying this T cell receptor beta chain is one. The germline CDR1 and CDR2 sequences are MNHEY and SMNVEV (reference sequence). V was pared by 3 bases and J by 2 bases, with 21 bases between. CDR3 length: 18 amino acids. The data stem from a study of blood T cell repertoires in COVID-19. Using immunoSEQ multiplex PCR, the repertoire was profiled, and TCRdb retains in-frame clones only, with some absent. The table shows fewer than 350,000 clones, with around 86% occurring only once. The chain has TRBV27 and TRBJ2-3; D is unresolved. The sequence derives from a man in his sixties who had recovered from COVID-19. The sequenced material came from PBMCs or T cells enriched from blood (not recorded which). The CDR3 DNA follows: TGTGCCAGCAGTTTCCTCGCAGGCTCCGTAAACCCCACAGATACGCAGTATTTT. This gives the protein CASSFLAGSVNPTDTQYF.